These T cell receptor beta chains were read from a single sample in a study of OX40 agonist ivuxolimab in advanced cancers. The method was immunoSEQ multiplex PCR; TCRdb's version includes in-frame clones alone and lacks a portion of them. Seen here are fewer than 50,000 clones, more than 70% observed once, and the top ten hold less than 20%. The sample here was CD4+ or CD8+ T cells sorted from blood, taken in a trial of the OX40 agonist ivuxolimab. The receptors were gathered from an adult with an advanced solid tumor such as melanoma, head and neck, liver or kidney cancer. CDR3s include the opening cysteine and the closing phenylalanine or tryptophan. A D gene is named only where the DNA matches it firmly. For some rows the clone size is stated as once, few or many, or as a class when expanded; others skip it.

TRBV9	TRBJ2-1	.	.	TGTGCCAGCAGCCCGACCCCCTGGGGGGAGCAGTTCTTC	CASSPTPWGEQFF
TRBV11-1	TRBJ2-3	.	once	TGTGCCAGCAGCTTAGGAACTACCTCCACAGATACGCAGTATTTT	CASSLGTTSTDTQYF
TRBV27	TRBJ2-7	.	.	TGTGCCAGCAGTTCACCAAGGACCCTCTACGAGCAGTACTTC	CASSSPRTLYEQYF
TRBV13	TRBJ2-1	TRBD2	once	TGTGCCAGCAGCCCCCGGACTAGCGGGAGGGCGGATGAGCAGTTCTTC	CASSPRTSGRADEQFF
TRBV19	TRBJ1-1	TRBD1	.	TGTGCCAGTAGCTGGGCCTCGGACAGGGGAGAAGCTTTCTTT	CASSWASDRGEAFF
TRBV11-2	TRBJ2-7	.	.	TGTGCCAGCAGCTTTACAGGGTGGGGGGACGAGCAGTACTTC	CASSFTGWGDEQYF
TRBV6-5	TRBJ1-1	.	.	TGTGCCAGCATCGACCCGGGATGGAGCGCGGTAGCTTTCTTT	CASIDPGWSAVAFF
TRBV11-2	TRBJ2-1	.	.	TGTGCCAGCAGCCCGGACTGGAACAATGAGCAGTTCTTC	CASSPDWNNEQFF
TRBV11-2	TRBJ2-7	.	.	TGTGCCAGCAGCTTGGGTAGATTATACGAGCAGTACTTC	CASSLGRLYEQYF
TRBV2	TRBJ2-5	.	.	TGTGCCAGCAGTGATGCAAAAGGATCCGGGGGAGAGACCCAGTACTTC	CASSDAKGSGGETQYF
TRBV11-3	TRBJ1-1	.	once	TGTGCCAGCAGCTTAGGAGTTGGTGAAGCTTTCTTT	CASSLGVGEAFF
TRBV5-4	TRBJ1-2	TRBD1	.	TGTGCCAGCACCCCACAGGGGTACCAGTATGGCTACACCTTC	CASTPQGYQYGYTF
TRBV27	TRBJ2-4	.	.	TGTGCCAGCAGTTTATCGATTTTGGACATTCAGTACTTC	CASSLSILDIQYF
TRBV11-2	TRBJ2-1	.	.	TGTGCCAGCAGCTCCCCCGCGGACTACGACAATGAGCAGTTCTTC	CASSSPADYDNEQFF
TRBV11-3	TRBJ2-7	.	.	TGTGCCAGCAGCTCCCGGGACAACTACGAGCAGTACTTC	CASSSRDNYEQYF
TRBV11-2	TRBJ1-2	.	.	TGTGCCAGCAGCTTAAACAGGGACTACACCTTC	CASSLNRDYTF
TRBV21-1	TRBJ1-2	.	.	TGTGCCAGCAGCAAAACCGAACAACCCGGAGGCTACACCTTC	CASSKTEQPGGYTF
TRBV6-6	TRBJ1-2	.	.	TGTGCCAGCAGTTACTCCCTACACTACACCTTC	CASSYSLHYTF
TRBV9	TRBJ2-3	TRBD2	.	TGTGCCAGCAGCGTTGGCAGCGGGACTAGCGGACTACGGGGCACAGATACGCAGTATTTT	CASSVGSGTSGLRGTDTQYF
TRBV5-1	TRBJ2-7	.	.	TGCGCCAGCAGCTTACGATGGGACTACGAGCAGTACTTC	CASSLRWDYEQYF
TRBV9	TRBJ1-5	.	.	TGTGCCAGCAGCCCCCGGGGTTCGGAGCAGCCCCAGCATTTT	CASSPRGSEQPQHF
TRBV5-8	TRBJ2-1	TRBD1	.	TGTGCCAGCAGCCCTGGGACAGGGGGCTACAATGAGCAGTTCTTC	CASSPGTGGYNEQFF
TRBV2	TRBJ1-1	.	.	TGTGCCAGCATCCTCGGCCGTTCCCCGTTCTTT	CASILGRSPFF